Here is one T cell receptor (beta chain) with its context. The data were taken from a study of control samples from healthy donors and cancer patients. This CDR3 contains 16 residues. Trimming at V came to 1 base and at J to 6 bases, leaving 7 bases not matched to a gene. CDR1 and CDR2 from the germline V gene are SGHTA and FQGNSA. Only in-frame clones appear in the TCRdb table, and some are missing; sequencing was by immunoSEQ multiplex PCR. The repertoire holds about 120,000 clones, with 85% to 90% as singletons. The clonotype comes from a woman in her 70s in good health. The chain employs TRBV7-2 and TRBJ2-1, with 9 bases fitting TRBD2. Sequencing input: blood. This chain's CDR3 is CASSLVSSGTTNEQFF. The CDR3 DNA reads TGTGCCAGCAGCTTAGTTTCTAGCGGGACCACCAATGAGCAGTTCTTC.